At least ten counts were recorded for the clone carrying this T cell receptor beta chain. TCRdb reanalysed the reads using MiXCR and keeps one entry per CDR3 protein. The sample records some 220,000 distinct CDR3 sequences, 25% to 35% being singletons. The data were obtained in a study of kidney transplant recipient with SARS-CoV-2 infection. Germline CDR1 reads SGHAT; CDR2 reads FQNNGV. Losses at the gene ends were 3 bases for V and 8 bases for J; bases not matched to a gene: 10. This CDR3 is 15 amino acids long. The sequence derives from a male patient aged 25-45 years who had COVID-19 and was a kidney transplant recipient. The T cells may partly be graft donor cells. Sample: a blood sample, taken at baseline and on day 111 from a kidney transplant recipient. The genes are TRBV11-2 and TRBJ1-1; 9 bases are shared with TRBD1. The CDR3 loop reads CASSFRPGQGIEAFF. Here the CDR3 DNA reads TGTGCCAGCAGCTTTCGTCCGGGACAGGGTATAGAAGCTTTCTTT.